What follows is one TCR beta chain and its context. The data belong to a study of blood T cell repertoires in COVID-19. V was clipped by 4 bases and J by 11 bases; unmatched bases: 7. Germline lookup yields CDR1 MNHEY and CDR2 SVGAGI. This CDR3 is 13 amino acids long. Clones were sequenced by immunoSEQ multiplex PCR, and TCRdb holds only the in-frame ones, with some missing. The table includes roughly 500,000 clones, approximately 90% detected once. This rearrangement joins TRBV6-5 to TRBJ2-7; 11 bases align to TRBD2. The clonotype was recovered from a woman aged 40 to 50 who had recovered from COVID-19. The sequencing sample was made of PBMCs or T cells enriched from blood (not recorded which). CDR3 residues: CASSSTSGEPEYF. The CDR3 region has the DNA TGTGCCAGCAGTTCGACTAGCGGGGAGCCGGAGTACTTC.